Shown below are 11 T cell receptor beta chains from a single sample sequenced in a study of early T cells in non-severe SARS-CoV-2 infection. One entry per CDR3 protein results from TCRdb running MiXCR on the 5' RACE reads. The sample has roughly 48,000 distinct CDR3 sequences, over 7.5% seen once; the top ten hold 9.4%. The source material was whole blood. The receptors come from an adult who was a healthcare worker with PCR-confirmed SARS-CoV-2 infection or an uninfected control (not recorded which).

This clonotype was found many times. This chain links TRBV14 with TRBJ1-2; the match to TRBD1 covers 8 bases. The germline V gene has CDR1 SGHDN and CDR2 FVKESK. This CDR3 is built from 13 residues. The V segment lost 0 bases and the J segment 9 bases; nucleotides outside the gene matches: 3. Here the CDR3 DNA reads TGTGCCAGCAGCCAAGAAAGGACAGGGAGCTACACCTTC. The encoded protein is CASSQERTGSYTF.

This clonotype was recorded once. The rearrangement uses TRBV7-2 and TRBJ2-1; 10 positions match TRBD1. This CDR3 is built from 15 residues. J gave up 9 bases and V 5 bases, and 10 bases lay outside the gene matches. Germline CDR1 is SGHTA and CDR2 is FQGNSA. CDR3 sequence: CASSRSGTGAGEQFF. CDR3 sequence (DNA): TGTGCCAGCAGCCGATCCGGGACAGGGGCCGGTGAGCAGTTCTTC.

This clonotype was recorded at least ten times. The chain couples TRBV7-8 to TRBJ2-3, with a weak D call TRBD2 (5 bases). Per germline, CDR1 SGHVS and CDR2 FQNEAQ. Trimming cost V 3 bases and J 3 bases, with 13 bases left between them. The CDR3 is made up of 15 amino acids. In DNA form, the CDR3 reads TGTGCCAGCAGCTTGAAGGGTGACTATACAGATACGCAGTATTTT. This sequence encodes CASSLKGDYTDTQYF.

This clonotype was seen many times. The chain uses TRBV5-1 and TRBJ2-7; a weak D match, TRBD2 (6 bases). The CDR3 runs to 13 residues. V lost 5 bases and J lost 4, with 13 bases in between. CDR1 is SGHRS, CDR2 YFSETQ, per germline. In nucleotides, the CDR3 is TGCGCCAGCAGTTCGGGACTCATTTACGAGCAGTACTTC. As protein: CASSSGLIYEQYF.

This clonotype was seen a handful of times. V gene TRBV20-1 combines with J gene TRBJ1-4; D not certain. V was shortened by 0 bases and J by 0 bases, with 5 bases between the two germline ends. Germline V gene lookup returns CDR1 DFQATT and CDR2 SNEGSKA (reference sequence). The CDR3 consists of 14 residues. This chain's CDR3 is CSAREGSTNEKLFF. CDR3 in DNA: TGCAGTGCTAGAGAGGGGTCAACTAATGAAAAACTGTTTTTT.

The chain has TRBV7-9 and TRBJ2-7; possibly TRBD2 for D (5 bases). Trimming shortened V by 3 bases and J by 5 bases, and 11 bases separated the two germline ends. This CDR3 contains 13 residues. Germline V gene sequence: CDR1 SEHNR, CDR2 FQNEAQ (reference sequence). In nucleotides, the CDR3 is TGTGCCAGCAGCTTTCGGGGTATCAACGAGCAGTACTTC. Amino acids: CASSFRGINEQYF. The variable domain in full, completed from reference TRBV7-9 and TRBJ2-7, reads DTGVSQNPRHKITKRGQNVTFRCDPISEHNRLYWYRQTLGQGPEFLTYFQNEAQLEKSRLLSDRFSAERPKGSFSTLEIQRTEQGDSAMYLCASSFRGINEQYFGPGTRLTVT.

In its sample, this clonotype was seen many times. The rearrangement uses TRBV9 and TRBJ2-2; D possibly corresponds to TRBD1 (5 bases). CDR3 size: 15 residues. V was shortened by 4 bases and J by 7 bases, with 17 bases between the two germline ends. The germline gives CDR1 SGDLS, CDR2 YYNGEE. For the CDR3, the DNA is TGTGCCAGCAGCCCACCCAAGGGGCAGGGCGGGGAGCTGTTTTTT. It specifies CASSPPKGQGGELFF.

This clonotype was detected many times. The chain joins TRBV6-2 or TRBV6-3 to TRBJ2-7, with 10 bases fitting TRBD1. Germline V CDR1 and CDR2: MNHEY, SVGEGT. After removal of 4 bases from V and 3 bases from J, the junction contained 0 bases not matched to a gene. The length of the CDR3 is 13 residues. The CDR3 loop reads CASSWTGGYEQYF. The CDR3 DNA reads as TGTGCCAGCAGTTGGACAGGGGGCTACGAGCAGTACTTC.

This clonotype was detected ten times or more. The V call is TRBV30, the J call TRBJ1-2; 9 nucleotides agree with TRBD1. V lost 4 bases and J lost 2; bases outside the gene matches: 5. From germline, CDR1 is GTSNPN and CDR2 SVGIG (reference sequence). This CDR3 has 14 residues. CDR3 amino acids: CAWTLGTGNYGYTF. DNA for the CDR3: TGTGCCTGGACTCTCGGGACAGGGAACTATGGCTACACCTTC.

This clonotype was recorded at least ten times. The chain couples TRBV6-2 or TRBV6-3 to TRBJ2-7; perhaps D is TRBD1 or TRBD2 (5 bases each). The CDR3 runs 15 residues. Trimming left V 6 bases short and J 1 base short, with 16 bases between. Germline-derived CDR1 and CDR2 are MNHEY and SVGEGT. CDR3 loop: CASRLDSDWSYEQYF. CDR3 DNA sequence: TGTGCCAGCAGACTAGACAGCGACTGGTCCTACGAGCAGTACTTC.

The gene calls are TRBV12-3 or TRBV12-4 and TRBJ1-5; no firm D call. The length of the CDR3 is 10 residues. With 8 bases removed from V and 2 bases from J, the gap between germline ends came to 1 base. CDR3 protein: CASGNQPQHF. CDR3 in DNA: TGTGCCAGCGGCAATCAGCCCCAGCATTTT.